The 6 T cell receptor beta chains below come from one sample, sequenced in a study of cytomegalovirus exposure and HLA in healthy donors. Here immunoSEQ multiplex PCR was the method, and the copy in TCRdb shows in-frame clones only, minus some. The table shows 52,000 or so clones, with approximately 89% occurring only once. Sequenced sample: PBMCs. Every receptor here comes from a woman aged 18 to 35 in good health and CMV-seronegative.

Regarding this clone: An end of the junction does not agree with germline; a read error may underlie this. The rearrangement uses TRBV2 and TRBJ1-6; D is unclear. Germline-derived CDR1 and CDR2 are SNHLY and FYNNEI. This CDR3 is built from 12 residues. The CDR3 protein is CASRSGNSPPHF. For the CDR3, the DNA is TGTGCCAGCAGGTCGGGTAATTCACCCCCCCACTTT.

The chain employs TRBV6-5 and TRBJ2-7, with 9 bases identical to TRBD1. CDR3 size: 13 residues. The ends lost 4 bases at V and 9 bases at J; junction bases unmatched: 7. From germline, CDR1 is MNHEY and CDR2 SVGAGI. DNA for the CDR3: TGTGCCAGCAGTTCCACGGACAGGGGAGTGCAGTACTTC. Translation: CASSSTDRGVQYF.

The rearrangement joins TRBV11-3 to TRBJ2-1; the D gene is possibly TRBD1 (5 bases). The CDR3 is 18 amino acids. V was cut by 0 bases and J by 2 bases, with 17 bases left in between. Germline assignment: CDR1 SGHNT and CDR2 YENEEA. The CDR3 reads CASSLDLGAEGTYNEQFF. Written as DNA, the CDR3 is TGTGCCAGCAGCTTAGATCTAGGGGCGGAAGGTACCTACAATGAGCAGTTCTTC.

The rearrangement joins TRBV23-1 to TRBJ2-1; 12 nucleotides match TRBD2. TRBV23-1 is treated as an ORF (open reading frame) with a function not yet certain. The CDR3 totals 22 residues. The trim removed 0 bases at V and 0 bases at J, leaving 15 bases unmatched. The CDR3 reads CASSQSKGFGLAGTSSYNEQFF. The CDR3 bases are TGCGCCAGCAGTCAATCGAAAGGTTTTGGACTAGCGGGGACAAGCTCCTACAATGAGCAGTTCTTC.

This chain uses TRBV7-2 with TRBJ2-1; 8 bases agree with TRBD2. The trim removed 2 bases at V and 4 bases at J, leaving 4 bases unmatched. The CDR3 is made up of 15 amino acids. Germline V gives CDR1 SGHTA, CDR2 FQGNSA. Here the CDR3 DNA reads TGTGCCAGCAGCTTAACCAGCGGGAGATACAATGAGCAGTTCTTC. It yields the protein CASSLTSGRYNEQFF.

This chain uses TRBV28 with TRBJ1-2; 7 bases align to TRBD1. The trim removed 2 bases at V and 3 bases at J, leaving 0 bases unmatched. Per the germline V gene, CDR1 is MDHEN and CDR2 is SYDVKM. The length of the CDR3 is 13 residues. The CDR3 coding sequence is TGTGCCAGCAGTTTAGGGACAGACTATGGCTACACCTTC. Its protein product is CASSLGTDYGYTF.